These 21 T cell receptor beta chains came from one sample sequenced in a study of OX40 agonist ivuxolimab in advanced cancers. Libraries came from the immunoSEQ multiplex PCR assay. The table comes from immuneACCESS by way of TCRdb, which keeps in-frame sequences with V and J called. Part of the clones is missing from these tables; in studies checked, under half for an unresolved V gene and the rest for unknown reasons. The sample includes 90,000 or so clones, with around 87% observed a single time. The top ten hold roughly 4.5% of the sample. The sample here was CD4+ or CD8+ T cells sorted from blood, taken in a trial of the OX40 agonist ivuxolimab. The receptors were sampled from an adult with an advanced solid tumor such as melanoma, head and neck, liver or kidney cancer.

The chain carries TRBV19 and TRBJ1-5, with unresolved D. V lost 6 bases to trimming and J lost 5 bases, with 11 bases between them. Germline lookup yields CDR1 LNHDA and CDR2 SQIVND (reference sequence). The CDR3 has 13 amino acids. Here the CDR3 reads CASRPTVYQPQHF. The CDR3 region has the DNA TGTGCCAGTAGACCGACGGTATATCAGCCCCAGCATTTT.

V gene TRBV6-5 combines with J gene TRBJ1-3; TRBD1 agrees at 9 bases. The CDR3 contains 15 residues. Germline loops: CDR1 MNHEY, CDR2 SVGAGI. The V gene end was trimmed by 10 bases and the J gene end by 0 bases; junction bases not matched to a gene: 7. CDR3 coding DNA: TGTGCCACCCAGGGGACAGGGAGCTCTGGAAACACCATATATTTT. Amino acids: CATQGTGSSGNTIYF.

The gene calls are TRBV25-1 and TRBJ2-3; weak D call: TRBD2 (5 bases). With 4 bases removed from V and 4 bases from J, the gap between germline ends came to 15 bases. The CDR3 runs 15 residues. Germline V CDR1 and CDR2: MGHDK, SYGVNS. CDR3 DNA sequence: TGTGCCAGCAGTGTCCTGGGCCGGGGTGCAGATACGCAGTATTTT. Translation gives CASSVLGRGADTQYF. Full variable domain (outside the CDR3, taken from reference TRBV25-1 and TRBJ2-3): EADIYQTPRYLVIGTGKKITLECSQTMGHDKMYWYQQDPGMELHLIHYSYGVNSTEKGDLSSESTVSRIRTEHFPLTLESARPSHTSQYLCASSVLGRGADTQYFGPGTRLTVL.

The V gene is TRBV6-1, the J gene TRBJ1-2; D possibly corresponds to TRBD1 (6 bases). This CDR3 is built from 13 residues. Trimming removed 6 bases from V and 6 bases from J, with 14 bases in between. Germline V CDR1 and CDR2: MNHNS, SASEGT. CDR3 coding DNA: TGTGCCAGCAGCCCCCGGGGGGGGCATGGCTACACCTTC. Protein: CASSPRGGHGYTF.

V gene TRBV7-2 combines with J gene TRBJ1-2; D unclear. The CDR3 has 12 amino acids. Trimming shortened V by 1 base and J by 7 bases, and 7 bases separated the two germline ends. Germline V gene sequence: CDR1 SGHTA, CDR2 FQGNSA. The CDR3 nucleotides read TGTGCCAGCAGCTTAGTAGTTAGTGGCTACACCTTC. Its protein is CASSLVVSGYTF. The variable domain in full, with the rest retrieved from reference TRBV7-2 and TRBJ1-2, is GAGVSQSPSNKVTEKGKDVELRCDPISGHTALYWYRQSLGQGLEFLIYFQGNSAPDKSGLPSDRFSAERTGGSVSTLTIQRTQQEDSAVYLCASSLVVSGYTFGSGTRLTVV.

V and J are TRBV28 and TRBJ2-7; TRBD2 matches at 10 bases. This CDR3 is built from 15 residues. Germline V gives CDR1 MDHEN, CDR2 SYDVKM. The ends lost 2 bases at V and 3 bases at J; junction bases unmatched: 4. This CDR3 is CASSLAPSGGYEQYF. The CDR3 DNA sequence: TGTGCCAGCAGTTTAGCTCCTAGCGGGGGCTACGAGCAGTACTTC.

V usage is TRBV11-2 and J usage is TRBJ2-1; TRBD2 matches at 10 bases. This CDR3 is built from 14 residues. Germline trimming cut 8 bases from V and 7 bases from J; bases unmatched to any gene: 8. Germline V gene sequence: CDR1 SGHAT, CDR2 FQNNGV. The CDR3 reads CASALSGRVNEQFF. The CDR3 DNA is TGTGCCAGCGCATTAAGCGGGAGGGTGAATGAGCAGTTCTTC.

For the CDR3, the DNA is TGTGCCAGCAGCTTAGATGCGGCGAACACCGGGGAGCTGTTTTTT. Its protein is CASSLDAANTGELFF. V usage is TRBV7-2 and J usage is TRBJ2-2; D is unresolved. V was clipped by 1 base and J by 0 bases, with 6 bases between them. The CDR3 sequence is 15 residues long. Germline loops: CDR1 SGHTA, CDR2 FQGNSA.

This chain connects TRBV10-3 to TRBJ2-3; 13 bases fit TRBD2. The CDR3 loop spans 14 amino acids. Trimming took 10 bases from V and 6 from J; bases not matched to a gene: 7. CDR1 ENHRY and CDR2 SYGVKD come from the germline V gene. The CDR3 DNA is TGTGCCACGACTGGACTAGCGGGAGAGGATACGCAGTATTTT. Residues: CATTGLAGEDTQYF.

The chain's CDR3 is CASSDQQRDYGYTF. The CDR3, as DNA: TGCGCCAGCAGTGACCAACAGAGAGACTATGGCTACACCTTC. The rearrangement uses TRBV10-2 and TRBJ1-2, with unresolved D. The V and J ends lost 3 bases and 3 bases respectively, with 11 bases between them. CDR1 and CDR2 from the germline V gene are WSHSY and SAAADI. The CDR3 consists of 14 residues.

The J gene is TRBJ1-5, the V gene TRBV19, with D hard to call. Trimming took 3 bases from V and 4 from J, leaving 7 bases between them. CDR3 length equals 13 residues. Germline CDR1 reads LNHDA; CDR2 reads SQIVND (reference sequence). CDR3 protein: CASSMEGNQPQHF. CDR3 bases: TGTGCCAGTAGTATGGAAGGGAATCAGCCCCAGCATTTT.

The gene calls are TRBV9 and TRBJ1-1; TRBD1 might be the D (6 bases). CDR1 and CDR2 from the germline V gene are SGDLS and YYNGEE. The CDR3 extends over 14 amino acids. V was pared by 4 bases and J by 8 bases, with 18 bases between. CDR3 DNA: TGTGCCAGCAGCCCGCTGGGGGGCGCACCCGAAGCTTTCTTT. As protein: CASSPLGGAPEAFF.

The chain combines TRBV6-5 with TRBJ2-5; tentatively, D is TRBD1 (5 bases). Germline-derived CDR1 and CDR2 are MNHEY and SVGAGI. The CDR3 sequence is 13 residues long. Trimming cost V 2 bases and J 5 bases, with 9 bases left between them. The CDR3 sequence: CASSYGAFETQYF. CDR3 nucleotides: TGTGCCAGCAGTTACGGGGCCTTCGAGACCCAGTACTTC.

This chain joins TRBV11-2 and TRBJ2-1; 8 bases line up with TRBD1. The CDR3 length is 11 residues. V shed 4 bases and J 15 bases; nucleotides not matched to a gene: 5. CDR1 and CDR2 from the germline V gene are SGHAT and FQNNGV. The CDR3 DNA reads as TGTGCCAGCAGCTCTCGGACAGGGTGGTTCTTC. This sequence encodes CASSSRTGWFF.

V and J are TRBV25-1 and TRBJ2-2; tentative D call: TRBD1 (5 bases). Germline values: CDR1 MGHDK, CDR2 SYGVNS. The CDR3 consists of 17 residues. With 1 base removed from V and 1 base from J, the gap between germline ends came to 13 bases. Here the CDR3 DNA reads TGTGCCAGCAGTGAATCCGGTAGGGGATTGAACACCGGGGAGCTGTTTTTT. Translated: CASSESGRGLNTGELFF.

The DNA for the CDR3 is TGTGCCAGCAGCCAGACAGGTTATCATGGCTACACCTTC. Translation: CASSQTGYHGYTF. The V and J genes are TRBV5-8 and TRBJ1-2, with TRBD1 as a possible D gene (6 bases). V shed 4 bases and J shed 6 bases, with 13 bases lying between them. Per the germline V gene, CDR1 is SGHTS and CDR2 is YDEGEE. The CDR3 is made up of 13 amino acids.

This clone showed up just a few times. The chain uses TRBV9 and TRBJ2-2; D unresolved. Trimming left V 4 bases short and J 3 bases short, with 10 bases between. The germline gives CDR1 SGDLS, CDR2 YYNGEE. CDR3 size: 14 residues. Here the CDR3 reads CASSPTHDTGELFF. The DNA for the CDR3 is TGTGCCAGCAGCCCCACCCACGACACCGGGGAGCTGTTTTTT. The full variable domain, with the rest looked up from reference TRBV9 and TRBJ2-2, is DSGVTQTPKHLITATGQRVTLRCSPRSGDLSVYWYQQSLDQGLQFLIQYYNGEERAKGNILERFSAQQFPDLHSELNLSSLELGDSALYFCASSPTHDTGELFFGEGSRLTVL.

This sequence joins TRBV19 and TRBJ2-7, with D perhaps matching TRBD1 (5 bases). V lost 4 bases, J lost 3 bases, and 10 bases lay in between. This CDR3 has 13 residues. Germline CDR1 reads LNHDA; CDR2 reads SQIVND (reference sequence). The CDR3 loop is CASSRTGYYEQYF. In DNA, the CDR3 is TGTGCCAGTAGTAGAACAGGATACTACGAGCAGTACTTC.

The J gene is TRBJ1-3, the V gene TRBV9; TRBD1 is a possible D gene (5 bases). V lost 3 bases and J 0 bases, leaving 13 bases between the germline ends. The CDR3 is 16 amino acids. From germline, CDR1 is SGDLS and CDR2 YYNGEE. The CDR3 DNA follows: TGTGCCAGCAGCGGGGCCTCAGGGAACTCTGGAAACACCATATATTTT. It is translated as CASSGASGNSGNTIYF.

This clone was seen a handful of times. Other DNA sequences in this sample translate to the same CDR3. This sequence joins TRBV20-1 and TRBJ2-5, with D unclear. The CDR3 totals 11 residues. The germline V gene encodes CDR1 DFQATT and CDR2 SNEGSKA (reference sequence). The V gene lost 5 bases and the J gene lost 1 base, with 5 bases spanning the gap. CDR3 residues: CSAQLQETQYF. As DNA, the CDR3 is TGCAGTGCTCAACTCCAAGAGACCCAGTACTTC.

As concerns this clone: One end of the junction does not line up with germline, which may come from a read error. As DNA, the CDR3 is TGTGCTAGCAGCCCCCGCAGGGGGCTTGACTACAATGAGCAGTTCTTC. This gives the protein CASSPRRGLDYNEQFF. The J gene is TRBJ2-1, the V gene TRBV7-7, with TRBD1 identical over 8 bases. The CDR3 totals 16 residues. In germline, CDR1 is SSHAT, CDR2 FNYEAQ (reference sequence).